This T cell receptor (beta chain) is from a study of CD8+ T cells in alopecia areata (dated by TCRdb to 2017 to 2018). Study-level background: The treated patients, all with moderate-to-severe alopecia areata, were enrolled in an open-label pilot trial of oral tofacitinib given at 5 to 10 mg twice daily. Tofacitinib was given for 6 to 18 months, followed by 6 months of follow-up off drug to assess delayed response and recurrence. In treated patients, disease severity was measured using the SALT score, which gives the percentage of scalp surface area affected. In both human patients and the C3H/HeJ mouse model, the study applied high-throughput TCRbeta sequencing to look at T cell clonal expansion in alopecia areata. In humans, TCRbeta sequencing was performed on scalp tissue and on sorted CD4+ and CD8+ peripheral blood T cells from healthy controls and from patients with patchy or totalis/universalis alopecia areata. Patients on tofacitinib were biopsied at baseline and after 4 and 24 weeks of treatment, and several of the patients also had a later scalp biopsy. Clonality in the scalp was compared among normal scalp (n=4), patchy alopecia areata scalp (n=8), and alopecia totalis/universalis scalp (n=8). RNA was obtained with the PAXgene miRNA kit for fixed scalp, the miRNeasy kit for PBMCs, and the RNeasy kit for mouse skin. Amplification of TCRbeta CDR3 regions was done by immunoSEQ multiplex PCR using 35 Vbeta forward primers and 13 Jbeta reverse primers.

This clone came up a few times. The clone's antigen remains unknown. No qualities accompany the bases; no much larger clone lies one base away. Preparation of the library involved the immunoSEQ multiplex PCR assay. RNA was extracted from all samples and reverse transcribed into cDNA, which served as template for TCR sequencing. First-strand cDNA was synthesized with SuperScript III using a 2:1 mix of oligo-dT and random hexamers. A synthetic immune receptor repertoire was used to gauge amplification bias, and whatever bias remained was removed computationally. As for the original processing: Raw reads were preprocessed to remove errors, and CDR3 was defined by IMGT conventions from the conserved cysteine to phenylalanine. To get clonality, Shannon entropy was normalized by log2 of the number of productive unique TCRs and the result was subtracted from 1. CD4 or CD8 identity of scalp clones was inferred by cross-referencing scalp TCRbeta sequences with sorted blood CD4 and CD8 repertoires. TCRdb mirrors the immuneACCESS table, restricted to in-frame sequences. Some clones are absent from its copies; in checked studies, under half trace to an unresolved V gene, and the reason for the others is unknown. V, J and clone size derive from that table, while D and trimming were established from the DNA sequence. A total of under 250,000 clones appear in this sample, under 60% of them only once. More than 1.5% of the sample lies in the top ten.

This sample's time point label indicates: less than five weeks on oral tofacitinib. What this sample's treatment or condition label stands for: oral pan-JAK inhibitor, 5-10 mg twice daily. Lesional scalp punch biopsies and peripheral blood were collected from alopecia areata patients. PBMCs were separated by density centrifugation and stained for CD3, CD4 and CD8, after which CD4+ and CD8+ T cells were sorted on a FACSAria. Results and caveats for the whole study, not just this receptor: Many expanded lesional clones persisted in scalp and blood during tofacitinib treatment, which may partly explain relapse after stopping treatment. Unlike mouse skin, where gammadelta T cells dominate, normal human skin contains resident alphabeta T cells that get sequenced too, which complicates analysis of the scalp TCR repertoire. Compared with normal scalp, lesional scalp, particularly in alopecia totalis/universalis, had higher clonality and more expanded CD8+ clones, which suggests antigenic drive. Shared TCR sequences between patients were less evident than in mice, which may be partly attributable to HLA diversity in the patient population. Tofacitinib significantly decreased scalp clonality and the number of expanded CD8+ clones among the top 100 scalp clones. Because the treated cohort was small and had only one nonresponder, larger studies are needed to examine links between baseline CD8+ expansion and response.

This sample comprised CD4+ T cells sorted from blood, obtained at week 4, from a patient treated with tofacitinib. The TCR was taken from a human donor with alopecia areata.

At the DNA level, the sequence is TGTGCCAGCAGCCAAGCAATAGCGGGGTTGGATACGCAGTATTTT. Translated, it gives CASSQAIAGLDTQYF. The rearrangement joined TRBV14 to TRBJ2-3; 8 bases in between match TRBD2. CDR1 and CDR2 (SGHDN, FVKESK) derive from the germline V gene. Reading from cysteine to phenylalanine, the CDR3 counts 15 amino acids. Only the CDR3 DNA is retained, 45 bases long and in frame from the first base. Unmatched junction bases come to 6, with V trimmed by 1 base and J by 6 bases. Here the CDR3 is joined to the reference TRBV14 and TRBJ2-3 genes, and the full variable domain is: EAGVTQFPSHSVIEKGQTVTLRCDPISGHDNLYWYRRVMGKEIKFLLHFVKESKQDESGMPNNRFLAERTGGTYSTLKVQPAELEDSGVYFCASSQAIAGLDTQYFGPGTRLTVL.